The next 22 T cell receptor beta chains were all read from a single sample in a study of blood T cell repertoires in COVID-19. Profiled with immunoSEQ multiplex PCR; TCRdb holds only in-frame clones, not every one. The sample carries roughly 260,000 clones, about 87% recorded once. The sequencing input was peripheral blood. These TCRs come from a man aged 60 to 75 who had recovered from COVID-19.

The chain couples TRBV5-1 to TRBJ2-7; D gene unclear. CDR1 SGHRS and CDR2 YFSETQ come from the germline V gene. Deletions cut 4 bases from V and 0 bases from J, with 11 bases between. This CDR3 has 14 amino acids. In DNA, the CDR3 is TGCGCCAGCAGCCCCCAGGTAACCTCCTACGAGCAGTACTTC. As protein: CASSPQVTSYEQYF.

The chain uses TRBV3-1 (or the pseudogene TRBV3-2) and TRBJ2-7; 12 nucleotides agree with TRBD2. Germline loops: CDR1 LGHDT, CDR2 YNNKEL (reference sequence). Germline trimming cut 1 base from V and 4 bases from J; bases unmatched to any gene: 2. This CDR3 is 15 amino acids long. For the CDR3, the DNA is TGTGCCAGCAGCCAAGCTAGCGGGGGGGTATACGAGCAGTACTTC. It encodes CASSQASGGVYEQYF.

Regarding this clone: This sample also contains other DNA sequences that code for the same CDR3. CDR3 region: CASSLTANTEAFF. The CDR3 coding sequence is TGTGCCAGCAGTTTAACAGCAAACACTGAAGCTTTCTTT. The V and J genes are TRBV12-3 or TRBV12-4 and TRBJ1-1; D is uncertain. This CDR3 spans 13 amino acids. The V end was cut by 2 bases, the J end by 2 bases, with 6 bases between.

This chain's CDR3 is CAISGGGGEETQYF. The CDR3 DNA reads TGTGCCATCAGTGGGGGAGGGGGAGAAGAGACCCAGTACTTC. This chain links TRBV10-3 with TRBJ2-5; TRBD2 might be the D (7 bases). The germline V and J ends were trimmed by 4 bases and 3 bases, with 12 bases remaining between them. Germline values: CDR1 ENHRY, CDR2 SYGVKD. This CDR3 region has 14 residues.

The chain couples TRBV7-9 to TRBJ2-4, with D perhaps matching TRBD1 (6 bases). CDR1 is SEHNR and CDR2 is FQNEAQ in the germline V gene (reference sequence). The CDR3 length is 14 residues. V lost 4 bases to trimming and J lost 6 bases, with 13 bases between them. This chain's CDR3 is CASSSQGGVNIQYF. The CDR3 nucleotides read TGTGCCAGCAGCTCACAGGGTGGGGTAAACATTCAGTACTTC.

V usage is TRBV19 and J usage is TRBJ1-4; 7 nucleotides match TRBD1. The germline V gene has CDR1 LNHDA and CDR2 SQIVND (reference sequence). Unmatched junction bases numbered 11, after V lost 5 bases and J lost 8 bases. The CDR3 runs 15 residues. The CDR3 loop reads CASSPTDRVLEKLFF. As DNA, the CDR3 is TGTGCCAGTAGTCCAACTGACAGGGTGTTGGAAAAACTGTTTTTT. Looking up the rest from reference TRBV19 and TRBJ1-4 gives the full variable domain: DGGITQSPKYLFRKEGQNVTLSCEQNLNHDAMYWYRQDPGQGLRLIYYSQIVNDFQKGDIAEGYSVSREKKESFPLTVTSAQKNPTAFYLCASSPTDRVLEKLFFGSGTQLSVL.

The rearrangement uses TRBV19 and TRBJ2-3, with 8 bases fitting TRBD2. V trimming: 3 bases; J trimming: 2 bases; junction bases outside the gene matches: 1. The CDR3 length is 14 residues. Germline CDR1 and CDR2: LNHDA and SQIVND (reference sequence). The CDR3 DNA follows: TGTGCCAGTAGTATGACTAGCGCCACAGATACGCAGTATTTT. Protein sequence: CASSMTSATDTQYF.

This chain joins TRBV7-2 and TRBJ2-3; 9 bases line up with TRBD2. The CDR3 has 17 amino acids. Germline V lookup: CDR1 SGHTA, CDR2 FQGNSA. V dropped 3 bases and J dropped 0; count of bases not matched to a gene: 7. The CDR3 sequence is CASSFVAGDKSTDTQYF. DNA of the CDR3: TGTGCCAGCAGCTTCGTAGCGGGGGATAAGAGCACAGATACGCAGTATTTT.

V gene TRBV9 combines with J gene TRBJ2-3; maybe TRBD2 (6 bases). V was shortened by 7 bases and J by 6 bases, with 15 bases between the two germline ends. Germline V gives CDR1 SGDLS, CDR2 YYNGEE. The CDR3 spans 13 residues. CDR3 protein: CASGGVERDTQYF. CDR3 DNA sequence: TGTGCCAGCGGCGGGGTTGAGAGGGATACGCAGTATTTT.

The chain uses TRBV18 and TRBJ1-1; 8 bases agree with TRBD1. The CDR3 is made up of 16 amino acids. Germline values: CDR1 KGHSH, CDR2 LQKENI. V was pared by 5 bases and J by 1 base, with 9 bases of the junction left unmatched. CDR3 sequence: CASSVADRASNTEAFF. The CDR3 DNA is TGTGCCAGCTCAGTCGCGGACAGGGCCTCGAACACTGAAGCTTTCTTT.

This sequence joins TRBV19 and TRBJ2-7, with D possibly TRBD1 on 5 matching bases. Trimming pared 4 bases from V and 1 base from J, leaving 11 bases between. Germline loops: CDR1 LNHDA, CDR2 SQIVND (reference sequence). This CDR3 has 14 amino acids. The chain's CDR3 is CASSSRVGSYEQYF. CDR3 nucleotides: TGTGCCAGTAGTAGCAGGGTCGGGTCCTACGAGCAGTACTTC.

This rearrangement joins TRBV5-8 to TRBJ2-3, with D perhaps matching TRBD1 (5 bases). V was clipped by 4 bases and J by 0 bases, with 15 bases between them. The length of the CDR3 is 16 residues. From germline, CDR1 is SGHTS and CDR2 YDEGEE. The CDR3 nucleotides read TGTGCCAGCAGCCCACATAGGGGTCCTAGCACAGATACGCAGTATTTT. This gives the protein CASSPHRGPSTDTQYF.

In nucleotides, the CDR3 is TGTGCCAGCAGCTTAGGGACTAGCGGGGGAGATACGCAGTATTTT. The encoded protein is CASSLGTSGGDTQYF. The chain carries TRBV7-3 and TRBJ2-3; 14 positions agree with TRBD2. V lost 2 bases to trimming and J lost 5 bases; unmatched junction nucleotides: 0. The CDR3 consists of 15 residues. Per germline, CDR1 SGHTA and CDR2 FQGTGA.

The chain couples TRBV18 to TRBJ2-5; D might be TRBD2 (7 bases). Germline-derived CDR1 and CDR2 are KGHSH and LQKENI. The V end lost 2 bases, the J end lost 3 bases, and 13 bases lay between the germline ends. The CDR3 sequence is 15 residues long. The CDR3 sequence: CASSPWRGTKETQYF. CDR3 DNA sequence: TGTGCCAGCTCACCATGGCGGGGGACAAAAGAGACCCAGTACTTC.

In its sample, this clone was seen many times. The V gene is TRBV6-1, the J gene TRBJ1-5; possible D gene TRBD1, 5 bases. CDR1 and CDR2 (germline): MNHNS, SASEGT. The CDR3 sequence is 16 residues long. The V end was cut by 4 bases, the J end by 7 bases, with 20 bases between. CDR3 DNA sequence: TGTGCCAGCAGTGCCTGGGCGGGAGGGGTTAAGCAGCCCCAGCATTTT. Amino acid sequence: CASSAWAGGVKQPQHF.

The V gene is TRBV21-1, the J gene TRBJ2-2; TRBD2, the table's D call, was not compared with the DNA. TRBV21-1 is annotated as a pseudogene. CDR3 length equals 17 residues. The CDR3 region has the DNA TGTGCCAGCAGCCACCCCGTAAGGAGGCTTGGGGCCGGGGAGCTGTTTTTT. This gives the protein CASSHPVRRLGAGELFF.

The chain uses TRBV11-2 and TRBJ2-7, with a tentative D call TRBD1 (6 bases). Trimming left V 2 bases short and J 7 bases short, with 9 bases between. Germline assignment: CDR1 SGHAT and CDR2 FQNNGV. This CDR3 comprises 12 residues. The CDR3 region has the DNA TGTGCCAGCAGCTTACAGGGGTGGGAGCAGTACTTC. As protein: CASSLQGWEQYF.

The CDR3: CASSLEFTGPYEQYF. Here the CDR3 DNA reads TGTGCCAGCAGCTTAGAGTTTACAGGCCCCTACGAGCAGTACTTC. The V call is TRBV11-1, the J call TRBJ2-7; D possibly corresponds to TRBD1 (5 bases). This CDR3 spans 15 amino acids. CDR1 and CDR2 (germline): SGHAT, FQDESV (reference sequence). V gave up 1 base and J gave up 2 bases, with 12 bases separating them.

The V gene is TRBV20-1, the J gene TRBJ2-3; perhaps TRBD2 as D (5 bases). Looked up from germline, CDR1 is DFQATT and CDR2 is SNEGSKA (reference sequence). The length of the CDR3 is 11 residues. CDR3 bases: TGCGGAGGACTGCTCACAGATACGCAGTATTTT. Protein sequence: CGGLLTDTQYF.

The V and J genes are TRBV10-3 and TRBJ2-2; possible D gene TRBD1, 6 bases. V shed 6 bases and J shed 3 bases, with 14 bases lying between them. CDR3 length: 15 amino acids. Germline assignment: CDR1 ENHRY and CDR2 SYGVKD. In DNA, the CDR3 is TGTGCCATCAGACAGGGTACGTCAGACACCGGGGAGCTGTTTTTT. Its protein is CAIRQGTSDTGELFF.

The rearrangement uses TRBV6-2 or TRBV6-3 and TRBJ2-1; unclear D gene. The germline V gene has CDR1 MNHEY and CDR2 SVGEGT. The CDR3 spans 18 residues. V dropped 5 bases and J dropped 10 bases, with 30 bases sitting between them. The CDR3 nucleotides read TGTGCCAGCAGTCCACGGCCACACAGTACGAATACAATGCCAGAGCAGTTCTTC. Translation gives CASSPRPHSTNTMPEQFF.

The V call is TRBV5-1, the J call TRBJ2-5; D gene unclear. The germline V gene encodes CDR1 SGHRS and CDR2 YFSETQ. The CDR3 is made up of 14 amino acids. V was shortened by 0 bases and J by 1 base, with 7 bases between the two germline ends. The CDR3 sequence: CASSLAFFQETQYF. CDR3 nucleotide sequence: TGCGCCAGCAGCTTGGCCTTCTTCCAAGAGACCCAGTACTTC.